The 32 T cell receptor beta chains in this list originate from one sample, sequenced in a study of blood T cells in healthy people across ages. Sample-barcoded 5' priming and a J-beta primer mix drove a second PCR of roughly 6 to 12 cycles. Each CDR3 protein gets one entry after TCRdb re-called the 5' RACE reads with MiXCR. This sample has a few hundred thousand distinct CDR3 sequences; 25% to 30% occur once, and the top ten carry about a fifth. The sequenced sample consisted of blood. These receptors originate from a woman between 70 and 85 years old in good health.

This chain joins TRBV5-1 and TRBJ2-5; D may be TRBD2 (5 bases). The ends were cut back, 3 bases at V and 5 bases at J, with 11 bases in the middle. The CDR3 length is 13 residues. The germline gives CDR1 SGHRS, CDR2 YFSETQ. CDR3 sequence: CASSSEGLETQYF. DNA of the CDR3: TGCGCCAGCAGCTCCGAGGGCCTGGAGACCCAGTACTTC.

This clonotype was recorded many times. The V gene is TRBV6-5, the J gene TRBJ1-1; 7 bases agree with TRBD1. This CDR3 region has 15 residues. The J segment lost 4 bases and the V segment lost 0 bases, leaving 5 bases of the junction unmatched. Germline CDR1 reads MNHEY; CDR2 reads SVGAGI. The DNA of the CDR3 is TGTGCCAGCAGTTACTCGACAGGGATCGGCACTGAAGCTTTCTTT. It yields the protein CASSYSTGIGTEAFF.

CDR3 DNA: TGTGCCAGCAGCTTACGTTCCGGCGGGACAGGGAGGAACACTGAAGCTTTCTTT. Its protein is CASSLRSGGTGRNTEAFF. The chain couples TRBV7-3 to TRBJ1-1; 9 bases fit TRBD1. V shed 2 bases, J shed 1 base, and the junction held 11 bases outside the gene matches. The CDR3 has 18 amino acids. Germline V lookup: CDR1 SGHTA, CDR2 FQGTGA.

The CDR3 DNA follows: TGTGCCAGCAGCTTTAGGGGGATTAGAGCTAACACTGAAGCTTTCTTT. Amino acid sequence: CASSFRGIRANTEAFF. This chain connects TRBV7-2 to TRBJ1-1; weak D call: TRBD1 (6 bases). Trimming cost V 3 bases and J 2 bases, with 16 bases left between them. This CDR3 comprises 16 residues. CDR1 and CDR2 from the germline V gene are SGHTA and FQGNSA.

This clonotype has more than one count but fewer than ten. The rearrangement uses TRBV4-2 and TRBJ2-1; no clear D gene. Near its end, the DNA agrees better with TRBJ2-5, so the J call may be wrong. The CDR3 totals 15 residues. Looked up from germline, CDR1 is LGHNA and CDR2 is YNFKEQ. The CDR3 reads CASSQGSALGETQYF. The CDR3 DNA reads as TGTGCCAGCAGCCAAGGGTCAGCCCTAGGGGAGACCCAGTACTTC.

This clonotype was counted only a few times. The chain employs TRBV20-1 and TRBJ2-1, with 13 bases aligning to TRBD2. This CDR3 spans 16 amino acids. The germline V gene has CDR1 DFQATT and CDR2 SNEGSKA (reference sequence). V lost 3 bases, J lost 0 bases, and 2 bases stayed unmatched. The CDR3 loop reads CSARGLAGSSYNEQFF. The CDR3 DNA reads TGCAGTGCTAGGGGACTAGCGGGGAGCTCCTACAATGAGCAGTTCTTC.

The chain links TRBV6-5 to TRBJ1-2; weak D call: TRBD1 (5 bases). The CDR3 consists of 13 residues. Per the germline V gene, CDR1 is MNHEY and CDR2 is SVGAGI. Trimming left V 6 bases short and J 8 bases short, with 16 bases between. CDR3 sequence: CASSPTAPGGYTF. The CDR3 coding sequence is TGTGCCAGCAGCCCGACAGCTCCGGGGGGCTACACCTTC.

This clonotype was found a few times. The chain is built from TRBV6-2 or TRBV6-3 and TRBJ1-4; D call uncertain. Trimming stripped 6 bases from V and 4 bases from J, with 12 bases between. The CDR3 covers 14 residues. Germline CDR1 and CDR2: MNHEY and SVGEGT. The CDR3 reads CASRRTGFNEKLFF. DNA of the CDR3: TGTGCCAGCAGACGGACGGGATTTAATGAAAAACTGTTTTTT.

The chain carries TRBV7-2 and TRBJ1-5, with D possibly matching TRBD1 (5 bases). This CDR3 region has 14 residues. V gave up 6 bases and J gave up 6 bases, with 15 bases separating them. Germline CDR1 reads SGHTA; CDR2 reads FQGNSA. CDR3 nucleotide sequence: TGTGCCAGCAGTTGGGGGGGTCGGGCTCAGCCCCAGCATTTT. Amino acids: CASSWGGRAQPQHF.

This chain connects TRBV29-1 to TRBJ1-2; 7 nucleotides line up with TRBD1. The germline CDR1 and CDR2 sequences are SQVTM and ANQGSEA. V lost 6 bases, J lost 4 bases, and 5 bases stayed unmatched. This CDR3 is 12 amino acids long. The CDR3, as DNA: TGCAGCGTGGGGGACAGCCCCTATGGCTACACCTTC. This sequence encodes CSVGDSPYGYTF.

The table lists this clonotype with a few counts. The chain couples TRBV27 to TRBJ2-5; D is uncertain. Between the trimmed V and J ends, which lost 5 bases and 0 bases, there was a span of 16 bases. The CDR3 extends over 16 amino acids. CDR1 and CDR2 from the germline V gene are MNHEY and SMNVEV (reference sequence). The CDR3: CASSPSFGPYQETQYF. CDR3 nucleotide sequence: TGTGCCAGCAGTCCGAGTTTTGGGCCATACCAAGAGACCCAGTACTTC.

The chain employs TRBV20-1 and TRBJ2-5, with no clear D. Per germline, CDR1 DFQATT and CDR2 SNEGSKA (reference sequence). V shed 5 bases and J shed 5 bases, with 6 bases lying between them. The CDR3 has 10 residues. The chain's CDR3 is CSALWETQYF. The CDR3 coding sequence is TGCAGTGCTTTATGGGAGACCCAGTACTTC.

This chain connects TRBV7-3 to TRBJ1-6; D is undetermined. Germline CDR1 and CDR2: SGHTA and FQGTGA. The CDR3 consists of 15 residues. V dropped 4 bases and J dropped 0 bases, with 7 bases sitting between them. In nucleotides, the CDR3 is TGTGCCAGCAGCTCTGCTAGCTCCTATAATTCACCCCTCCACTTT. Protein: CASSSASSYNSPLHF.

V gene TRBV7-9 combines with J gene TRBJ2-3; D may correspond to TRBD1 or TRBD2 (6 bases each). CDR1 SEHNR and CDR2 FQNEAQ come from the germline V gene (reference sequence). CDR3 length: 14 amino acids. V lost 4 bases, J lost 6 bases, and 14 bases lay in between. The CDR3, as DNA: TGTGCCAGCAGCTGGACTACAGGGATGGATACGCAGTATTTT. It codes for CASSWTTGMDTQYF.

This clonotype was detected only a few times. This chain connects TRBV9 to TRBJ1-2; D not certain. Germline CDR1 and CDR2: SGDLS and YYNGEE. V shed 4 bases and J shed 7 bases, with 17 bases lying between them. The CDR3 has 14 residues. For the CDR3, the DNA is TGTGCCAGCAGCCCCGTAGGGCAATTCCGTGGCTACACCTTC. It specifies CASSPVGQFRGYTF. The full variable domain, with the rest looked up from reference TRBV9 and TRBJ1-2, is DSGVTQTPKHLITATGQRVTLRCSPRSGDLSVYWYQQSLDQGLQFLIQYYNGEERAKGNILERFSAQQFPDLHSELNLSSLELGDSALYFCASSPVGQFRGYTFGSGTRLTVV.

This clonotype was counted between two and nine times. This rearrangement joins TRBV6-6 to TRBJ2-7; 8 bases are shared with TRBD1. J lost 3 bases, V lost 5 bases, and 6 bases had no gene match. CDR3 length: 14 amino acids. Germline loops: CDR1 MNHNY, CDR2 SVGAGI (reference sequence). The CDR3 sequence is CASSQDRGIYEQYF. CDR3 nucleotides: TGTGCCAGCAGTCAAGACAGGGGAATCTACGAGCAGTACTTC.

The rearrangement joins TRBV5-1 to TRBJ2-2, with unresolved D. Germline CDR1 reads SGHRS; CDR2 reads YFSETQ. The CDR3 is made up of 14 amino acids. Deletions cut 8 bases from V and 1 base from J, with 12 bases between. The CDR3 bases are TGCGCCAGTCACGCGGTCGAGAACACCGGGGAGCTGTTTTTT. It codes for CASHAVENTGELFF.

In nucleotides, the CDR3 is TGTGCCAGCAGCTCTCAAGTGAGGGAAGCTTTCTTT. The encoded protein is CASSSQVREAFF. This rearrangement joins TRBV7-2 to TRBJ1-1; no firm D call. Germline CDR1 reads SGHTA; CDR2 reads FQGNSA. The CDR3 extends over 12 amino acids. Trimming took off 4 bases at V and 8 bases at J, with 11 bases between the two ends.

Only a few counts were recorded for this clonotype. This chain links TRBV12-3 or TRBV12-4 with TRBJ2-6; TRBD1 aligns across 8 bases. Germline trimming cut 1 base from V and 1 base from J; bases unmatched to any gene: 3. CDR3 length: 17 amino acids. The CDR3 DNA reads as TGTGCCAGCAGTTTAGACAGGGGGACTTCTGGGGCCAACGTCCTGACTTTC. Translating it yields CASSLDRGTSGANVLTF.

This clonotype was recorded a few times. The chain has TRBV3-1 and TRBJ2-5, with 13 bases matching TRBD2. The J call is in doubt because the DNA end fits TRBJ2-7 better. The CDR3 runs to 17 residues. Germline V gives CDR1 LGHDT, CDR2 YNNKEL (reference sequence). The CDR3 loop is CASSPGLAGALSYEQYF. As DNA, the CDR3 is TGTGCCAGCAGCCCCGGACTAGCGGGGGCCCTCTCCTACGAGCAGTACTTC.

In its sample, this clonotype was seen a few times. The gene calls are TRBV7-6 and TRBJ2-7; unclear D gene. CDR1 SGHVS and CDR2 FNYEAQ come from the germline V gene. The V end was cut by 5 bases, the J end by 0 bases, with 11 bases between. This CDR3 comprises 14 residues. CDR3: CASSPYPASYEQYF. For the CDR3, the DNA is TGTGCCAGCAGCCCCTACCCAGCCTCCTACGAGCAGTACTTC.

This clonotype turned up a few times. CDR3 in DNA: TGTGCCAGCAGCCAAGTAATCGGCCGTGGCTACACCTTC. This gives the protein CASSQVIGRGYTF. The chain is built from TRBV14 and TRBJ1-2; D uncertain. Between the trimmed V and J ends, which lost 1 base and 7 bases, there was a span of 10 bases. In germline, CDR1 is SGHDN, CDR2 FVKESK. This CDR3 is built from 13 residues.

V is TRBV12-1 and J is TRBJ2-7; the table's D call of TRBD2 was not tested on the DNA. TRBV12-1 is noted as a pseudogene. CDR3 length equals 16 residues. CDR3 DNA: TGTGCCAGCCGCCGGGGGGGGGAATGGCATCACTACGAGCAGTACTTC. It yields the protein CASRRGGEWHHYEQYF.

The chain links TRBV27 to TRBJ1-1; D gene ambiguous. The CDR3 consists of 13 residues. Per germline, CDR1 MNHEY and CDR2 SMNVEV (reference sequence). The V end lost 5 bases, the J end lost 5 bases, and 12 bases lay between the germline ends. The CDR3 nucleotides read TGTGCCAGCAGTCCCAACACAAAGACTGAAGCTTTCTTT. Translating it yields CASSPNTKTEAFF.

The gene calls are TRBV29-1 and TRBJ2-3; 10 bases map to TRBD2. Per the germline V gene, CDR1 is SQVTM and CDR2 is ANQGSEA. V dropped 0 bases and J dropped 6; count of bases not matched to a gene: 6. This CDR3 contains 15 residues. CDR3 sequence reads: CSVEDLNSGGDTQYF. In nucleotides, the CDR3 is TGCAGCGTTGAAGATCTTAATAGCGGGGGGGATACGCAGTATTTT.

This clonotype was observed a handful of times. The chain joins TRBV20-1 to TRBJ1-4; a weak D match, TRBD1 (5 bases). Germline-derived CDR1 and CDR2 are DFQATT and SNEGSKA (reference sequence). V was clipped by 2 bases and J by 8 bases, with 12 bases between them. CDR3 length: 13 amino acids. CDR3 loop: CSARMAGQEKLFF. DNA for the CDR3: TGCAGTGCTAGAATGGCAGGGCAAGAAAAACTGTTTTTT.

The rearrangement uses TRBV7-2 and TRBJ1-1; TRBD1 might be the D (5 bases). This CDR3 has 15 amino acids. The V end was cut by 4 bases, the J end by 3 bases, with 15 bases between. CDR1 and CDR2 (germline): SGHTA, FQGNSA. CDR3 in DNA: TGTGCCAGCAGCTCAGGGCGGCTTTTAGACACTGAAGCTTTCTTT. Translation: CASSSGRLLDTEAFF.

The rearrangement joins TRBV7-2 to TRBJ2-5, with 9 nucleotides matching TRBD2. CDR1 is SGHTA, CDR2 FQGNSA, per germline. V dropped 5 bases and J dropped 2; count of bases not matched to a gene: 9. The CDR3 has 16 amino acids. CDR3 in DNA: TGTGCCAGCAGCGTCCGGACTAGCGAGTTACAAGAGACCCAGTACTTC. The encoded protein is CASSVRTSELQETQYF.

The chain employs TRBV6-2 or TRBV6-3 and TRBJ1-1; 7 nucleotides align to TRBD1. The V gene end was trimmed by 7 bases and the J gene end by 1 base; junction bases not matched to a gene: 6. The CDR3 consists of 14 residues. In germline, CDR1 is MNHEY, CDR2 SVGEGT. The CDR3 sequence is CASNHDRANTEAFF. CDR3 sequence (DNA): TGTGCCAGCAACCACGACAGGGCGAACACTGAAGCTTTCTTT.

V usage is TRBV20-1 and J usage is TRBJ2-3; TRBD2 is a possible D gene (6 bases). Trimming took off 5 bases at V and 0 bases at J, with 9 bases between the two ends. CDR3 length: 13 amino acids. Germline V gene sequence: CDR1 DFQATT, CDR2 SNEGSKA (reference sequence). In DNA form, the CDR3 reads TGCAGTGCTTTTAGCGGTAGCACAGATACGCAGTATTTT. This sequence encodes CSAFSGSTDTQYF.

This clonotype was seen more than once but under ten times. Lacking the conserved final phenylalanine or tryptophan, this CDR3 likely reflects a read error. CDR3 in DNA: TGCGCCAGCAGCCAAGCCCAGGACAGGGGAATAAGGGGTACGCAGTATCTT. It is translated as CASSQAQDRGIRGTQYL. V is TRBV4-3 and J is TRBJ2-3; TRBD1 matches 9 bases. Germline CDR1 is LGHNA and CDR2 is YSLEER. Trimming at V came to 1 base and at J to 8 bases, leaving 13 bases not matched to a gene. CDR3 length: 17 amino acids.

The chain uses TRBV9 and TRBJ2-5; D is undetermined. V lost 4 bases and J lost 5, with 12 bases in between. The germline CDR1 and CDR2 sequences are SGDLS and YYNGEE. The CDR3 is 13 residues long. The CDR3 DNA reads TGTGCCAGCAGCCCTACGGACCGCGAGACCCAGTACTTC. Its protein product is CASSPTDRETQYF.